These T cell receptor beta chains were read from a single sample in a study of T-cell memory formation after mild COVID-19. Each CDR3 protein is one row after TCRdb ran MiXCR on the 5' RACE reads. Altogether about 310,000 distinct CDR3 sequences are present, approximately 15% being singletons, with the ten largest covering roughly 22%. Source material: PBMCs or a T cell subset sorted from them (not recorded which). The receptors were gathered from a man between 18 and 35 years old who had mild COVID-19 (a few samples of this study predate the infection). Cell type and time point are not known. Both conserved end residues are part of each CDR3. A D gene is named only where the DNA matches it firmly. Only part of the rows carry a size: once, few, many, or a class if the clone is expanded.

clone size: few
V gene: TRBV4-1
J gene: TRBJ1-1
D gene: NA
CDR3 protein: CASSQGLGQNTEAFF
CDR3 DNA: TGCGCCAGCAGCCAAGGTCTGGGACAGAACACTGAAGCTTTCTTT

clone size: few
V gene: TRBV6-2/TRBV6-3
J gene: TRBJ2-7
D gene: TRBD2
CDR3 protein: CASSSALAGYYEQYF
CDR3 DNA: TGTGCCAGCAGTTCAGCACTAGCGGGGTACTACGAGCAGTACTTC

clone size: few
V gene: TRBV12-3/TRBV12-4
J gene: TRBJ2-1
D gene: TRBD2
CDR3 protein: CASSPRTSGNEQFF
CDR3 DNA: TGTGCCAGCAGTCCCCGGACTAGCGGCAATGAGCAGTTCTTC

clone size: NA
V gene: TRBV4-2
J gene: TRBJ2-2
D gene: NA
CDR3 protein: CASSQDRTARELFF
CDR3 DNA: TGTGCCAGCAGCCAAGACAGGACCGCCAGGGAGCTGTTTTTT

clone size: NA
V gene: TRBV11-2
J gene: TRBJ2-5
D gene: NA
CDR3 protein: CASSLDLEETQYF
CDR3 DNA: TGTGCCAGCAGCCTAGACCTCGAGGAGACCCAGTACTTC

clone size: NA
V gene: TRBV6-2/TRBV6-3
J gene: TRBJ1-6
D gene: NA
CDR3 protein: CASSPVRRGSPPLHF
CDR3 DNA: TGTGCCAGCAGCCCCGTTCGCAGGGGTTCTCCACCCCTCCACTTT

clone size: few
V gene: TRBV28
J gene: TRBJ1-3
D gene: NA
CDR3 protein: CASRSITEGSGNTIYF
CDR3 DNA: TGTGCCAGCAGATCTATTACCGAGGGTTCTGGAAACACCATATATTTT

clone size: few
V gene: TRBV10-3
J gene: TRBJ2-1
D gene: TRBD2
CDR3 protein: CAISTTSGDYNEQFF
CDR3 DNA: TGTGCCATCAGTACGACTAGCGGGGATTACAATGAGCAGTTCTTC

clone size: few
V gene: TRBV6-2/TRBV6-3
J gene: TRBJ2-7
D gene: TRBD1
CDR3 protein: CASSQGPGTAPYEQYF
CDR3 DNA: TGTGCCAGCAGTCAAGGTCCCGGGACAGCTCCCTACGAGCAGTACTTC

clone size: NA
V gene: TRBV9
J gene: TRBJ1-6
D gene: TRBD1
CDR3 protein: CASSVGQGGNSPLHF
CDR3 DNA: TGTGCCAGCAGCGTAGGACAGGGCGGCAATTCACCCCTCCACTTT

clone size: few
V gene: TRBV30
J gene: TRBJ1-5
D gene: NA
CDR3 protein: CAWTLGNRDQPQHF
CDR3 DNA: TGTGCCTGGACCCTGGGGAACCGAGATCAGCCCCAGCATTTT